Reported below is one T cell receptor beta chain. The data derive from a study of shared T cell receptors in the human thymus. The CDR3 consists of 15 residues. The V and J ends lost 4 bases and 7 bases, in that order; junction bases with no gene match: 9. In germline, CDR1 is MGHRA, CDR2 YSYEKL. Clones were sequenced by immunoSEQ multiplex PCR, and TCRdb holds only the in-frame ones, with some missing. The data show about 660,000 clones, around 87% seen once. This same sample was also part of a study on human thymus T cells. That publication notes: It was healthy Finnish infants having corrective surgery for congenital heart defects who were the donors. Unrelated individuals had highly overlapping thymic repertoires, as reported in related research.

The material sequenced was thymocytes. The TCR was taken from a boy under two years old with a congenital heart defect. J is TRBJ2-2 and V is TRBV4-1; 7 bases align to TRBD2. The CDR3 nucleotides are TGCGCCAGCAGCCCCAATGGCGGGGGTATCGGGGAGCTGTTTTTT. Protein: CASSPNGGGIGELFF.